Listed here are 3 T cell receptor beta chains from one sample, sequenced in a study of control samples from healthy donors and cancer patients. Here immunoSEQ multiplex PCR was the method, and the copy in TCRdb shows in-frame clones only, minus some. The top ten hold roughly 1.5% of the sample, which has about 59,000 clones, 92% seen once. Sequencing was carried out using PBMCs. These receptors all stem from a man aged 35 to 55 with colorectal cancer.

The V and J genes are TRBV12-5 and TRBJ2-3; D is undetermined. This CDR3 contains 11 residues. Trimming shortened V by 7 bases and J by 2 bases, and 4 bases separated the two germline ends. CDR1 and CDR2 from the germline V gene are LGHNT and FRNRAP. CDR3 nucleotides: TGTGCTAGTGCCGTCACAGATACGCAGTATTTT. It translates to CASAVTDTQYF.

V and J are TRBV27 and TRBJ2-7; D perhaps matches TRBD2 (6 bases). The length of the CDR3 is 15 residues. Looked up from germline, CDR1 is MNHEY and CDR2 is SMNVEV (reference sequence). V lost 4 bases and J 2 bases, leaving 15 bases between the germline ends. CDR3: CASSSISSGAYEQYF. CDR3 in DNA: TGTGCCAGCAGTTCCATCTCTTCGGGGGCCTACGAGCAGTACTTC.

This clone was counted a single time. The chain has TRBV12-3 or TRBV12-4 and TRBJ2-3, with D perhaps matching TRBD2 (6 bases). V lost 6 bases and J 8 bases, leaving 12 bases between the germline ends. There are 12 residues in the CDR3. This CDR3 is CASSQSGFTQYF. In DNA form, the CDR3 reads TGTGCCAGCAGCCAAAGCGGGTTTACGCAGTATTTT.